One TCR beta chain is described in this entry. Its specificity is unknown. PCR amplification relied on 60 Vbeta primers (plus 13 Jbeta primers). TCRdb keeps only in-frame clones here, not all; method: immunoSEQ multiplex PCR. The sample lists about 160,000 clones; around 79% were seen once. These data come from a study of cytomegalovirus exposure and HLA in healthy donors. Study-level findings and limits: Investigators reported some 150 TCR beta chains as tied to cytomegalovirus. Reports indicate that TCR beta sequences accurately predicted the HLA-A and HLA-B alleles of most subjects. A few CMV-associated chains proved CMV antigen-specific in vitro.

This CDR3 comprises 14 residues. The germline gives CDR1 MNHEY, CDR2 SVGAGI. V lost 6 bases to trimming and J lost 4 bases; unmatched junction nucleotides: 8. Healthy donors of bone marrow made up the group. Input material: PBMCs. The chain links TRBV6-5 to TRBJ1-2, with 7 bases lining up with TRBD1. This sequence was found in a woman between 45 and 60 years old in good health and CMV-seropositive. The CDR3 reads CASRGAGGPYGYTF. CDR3 nucleotide sequence: TGTGCCAGCAGGGGGGCAGGGGGACCCTATGGCTACACCTTC.